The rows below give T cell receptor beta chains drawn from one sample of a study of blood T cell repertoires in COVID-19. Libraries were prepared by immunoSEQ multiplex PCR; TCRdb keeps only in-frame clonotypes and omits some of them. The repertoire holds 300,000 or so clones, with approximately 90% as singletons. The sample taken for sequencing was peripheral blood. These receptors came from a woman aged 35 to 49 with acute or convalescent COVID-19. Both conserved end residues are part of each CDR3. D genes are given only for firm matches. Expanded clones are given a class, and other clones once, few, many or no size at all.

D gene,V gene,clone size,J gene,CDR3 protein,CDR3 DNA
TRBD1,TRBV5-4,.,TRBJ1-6,CASSPGSGTELKSSPLHF,TGTGCCAGCAGCCCCGGATCCGGGACAGAACTTAAAAGTTCACCCCTCCACTTT
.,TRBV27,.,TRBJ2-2,CASSLTQSGNTGELFF,TGTGCCAGCAGTTTAACCCAATCGGGGAACACCGGGGAGCTGTTTTTT
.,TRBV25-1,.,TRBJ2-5,CASSEGQGLTQYF,TGTGCCAGCAGTGAGGGGCAGGGTCTTACCCAGTACTTC
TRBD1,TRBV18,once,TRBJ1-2,CASSPDRASGYTF,TGTGCCAGCTCACCAGACAGGGCCTCTGGCTACACCTTC
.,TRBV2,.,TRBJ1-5,CASSEGAVSNQPQHF,TGTGCCAGCAGTGAAGGGGCAGTTAGCAATCAGCCCCAGCATTTT
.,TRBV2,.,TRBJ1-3,CASSEGRVSGNTIYF,TGTGCCAGCAGTGAGGGGAGGGTTTCTGGAAACACCATATATTTT
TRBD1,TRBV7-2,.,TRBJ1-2,CASSWRQGTYGYTF,TGTGCCAGCAGCTGGAGACAGGGAACCTATGGCTACACCTTC
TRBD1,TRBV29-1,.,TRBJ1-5,CSVGLTGDSNQPQHF,TGCAGCGTGGGGTTGACAGGGGATAGCAATCAGCCCCAGCATTTT
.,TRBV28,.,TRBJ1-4,CASSLPPGGGANEKLFF,TGTGCCAGCAGTTTGCCCCCGGGGGGCGGGGCTAATGAAAAACTGTTTTTT
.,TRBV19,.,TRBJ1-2,CASTRGDYGYTF,TGTGCCAGTACCAGGGGAGACTATGGCTACACCTTC
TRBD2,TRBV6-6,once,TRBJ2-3,CASNAGGTDTQYF,TGTGCCAGTAACGCGGGGGGCACAGATACGCAGTATTTT
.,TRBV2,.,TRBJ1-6,CASTPFDNSPLHF,TGTGCCAGCACCCCTTTTGATAATTCACCCCTCCACTTT
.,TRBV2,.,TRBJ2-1,CASSLSLNEQFF,TGTGCCAGCAGCCTATCTCTTAATGAGCAGTTCTTC
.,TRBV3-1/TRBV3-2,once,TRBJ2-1,CASSPDYTDEQFF,TGTGCCAGCAGCCCCGACTATACAGATGAGCAGTTCTTC